These 27 T cell receptor beta chains originate from one sample sequenced in a study of blood T cells in healthy people across ages. Primed by a sample-barcoded 5' primer and a J-beta primer mix, a second PCR proceeded for about 7 to 12 cycles. MiXCR was run by TCRdb on the 5' RACE reads, yielding one entry per CDR3 protein. The data contain approximately 2,000,000 distinct CDR3 sequences, approximately 39% of them singletons. Material: blood. The receptors originated from a human donor in good health.

This clonotype was observed at least ten times. The J gene is TRBJ2-7, the V gene TRBV6-5, with D unclear. The CDR3 covers 13 residues. Trimming left V 0 bases short and J 5 bases short, with 8 bases between. Germline V gene sequence: CDR1 MNHEY, CDR2 SVGAGI. In DNA, the CDR3 is TGTGCCAGCAGTTACTCCGGCAGTCACGAGCAGTACTTC. It is translated as CASSYSGSHEQYF.

The rearrangement joins TRBV12-3 or TRBV12-4 to TRBJ1-1; D is unclear. The CDR3 length is 15 residues. Trimming left V 3 bases short and J 1 base short, with 12 bases between. CDR3 sequence: CASSLDQGRNTEAFF. For the CDR3, the DNA is TGTGCCAGCAGTTTGGATCAAGGGAGGAACACTGAAGCTTTCTTT.

Only one count was recorded for this clonotype. Germline is not matched at one junction end, which may reflect a read error. The rearrangement joins TRBV3-1 to TRBJ2-1; D uncertain. CDR1 is LGHDT, CDR2 YNNKEL, per germline (reference sequence). CDR3 length: 17 residues. The CDR3 sequence: CASSQDPGDSSCNEQFF. DNA of the CDR3: TGTGCCAGCAGCCAAGATCCTGGGGATAGCTCCTGCAATGAGCAGTTCTTC.

This clonotype was detected a few times. V and J are TRBV7-8 and TRBJ2-5; 12 bases agree with TRBD2. Germline CDR1 SGHVS, CDR2 FQNEAQ. The V gene end was trimmed by 8 bases and the J gene end by 2 bases; junction bases not matched to a gene: 21. CDR3 length equals 20 residues. Here the CDR3 DNA reads TGTGCCAGCCGAGACGGGGCGTACGGAGGGACTAGCGGGCGACAAGAGACCCAGTACTTC. As protein: CASRDGAYGGTSGRQETQYF.

In the case of this clonotype: The junction does not match germline at one end; this may be a read error. The CDR3 nucleotides are TGTGTCAGCATCCTCGCGGACTGGATGAACACTGAAGCTTTCTTT. Protein: CVSILADWMNTEAFF. This chain uses TRBV12-3 or TRBV12-4 with TRBJ1-1; D unclear. This CDR3 region has 15 residues.

This clonotype was seen a few times. The chain joins TRBV6-2 or TRBV6-3 to TRBJ2-4, with D tentatively TRBD1 or TRBD2 (5 bases each). Matching the DNA end better, TRBJ2-7 makes the J call doubtful. The CDR3 spans 14 residues. Per germline, CDR1 MNHEY and CDR2 SVGEGT. CDR3 DNA: TGTGCCAGCAGTTATCTACGGGGCTTGGGCGAGCAGTACTTC. Translating gives CASSYLRGLGEQYF.

This clonotype occurred a few times. The chain recombines TRBV5-1 with TRBJ2-7; TRBD2 is a possible D gene (6 bases). The length of the CDR3 is 15 residues. V was trimmed by 6 bases and J by 3 bases, leaving 19 bases between them. In germline, CDR1 is SGHRS, CDR2 YFSETQ. Written as DNA, the CDR3 is TGCGCCAGCACTCCGACCGGGACGGGACTCTACGAGCAGTACTTC. This gives the protein CASTPTGTGLYEQYF.

V gene TRBV7-8 combines with J gene TRBJ2-3; 9 nucleotides line up with TRBD2. Germline V gives CDR1 SGHVS, CDR2 FQNEAQ. J was trimmed by 4 bases and V by 0 bases; bases with no gene match: 5. The CDR3 has 16 residues. CDR3 in amino acids: CASSLARGGAADTQYF. The DNA for the CDR3 is TGTGCCAGCAGCTTAGCTCGCGGGGGGGCTGCAGATACGCAGTATTTT.

DNA of the CDR3: TGTGCCACAGGAGAGGGGGACAATGAGCAGTTCTTC. It codes for CATGEGDNEQFF. This chain connects TRBV24-1 to TRBJ2-1; maybe TRBD1 (6 bases). This CDR3 contains 12 residues. Trimming took 10 bases from V and 5 from J, leaving 11 bases between them. CDR1 and CDR2 from the germline V gene are KGHDR and SFDVKD.

Ten or more counts support this clonotype. The chain employs TRBV15 and TRBJ2-7, with 7 bases aligning to TRBD1. Germline V gene data show CDR1 as LNHNV and CDR2 as YYDKDF (reference sequence). The J segment lost 2 bases and the V segment lost 4 bases, leaving 11 bases of the junction unmatched. This CDR3 comprises 16 residues. The DNA of the CDR3 is TGTGCCACCAGCACGCGCTTCGGGACAGCAACCTACGAGCAGTACTTC. Translation: CATSTRFGTATYEQYF.

This clonotype was observed a handful of times. The chain uses TRBV29-1 and TRBJ2-7, with 11 bases identical to TRBD2. J was trimmed by 1 base and V by 4 bases; bases with no gene match: 3. From germline, CDR1 is SQVTM and CDR2 ANQGSEA. This CDR3 has 14 residues. CDR3 in amino acids: CSVGTSGQSYEQYF. DNA for the CDR3: TGCAGCGTTGGGACTAGCGGGCAATCCTACGAGCAGTACTTC.

This clonotype came up a few times. CDR3 nucleotides: TGTGCCAGCAGCCCCTCGTACTTCACAGATACGCAGTATTTT. It translates to CASSPSYFTDTQYF. This chain links TRBV11-2 with TRBJ2-3; D remains ambiguous. The CDR3 runs 14 residues. Germline V gene lookup returns CDR1 SGHAT and CDR2 FQNNGV. V was shortened by 5 bases and J by 2 bases, with 11 bases between the two germline ends. Full variable domain (remainder filled in from reference TRBV11-2 and TRBJ2-3): EAGVAQSPRYKIIEKRQSVAFWCNPISGHATLYWYQQILGQGPKLLIQFQNNGVVDDSQLPKDRFSAERLKGVDSTLKIQPAKLEDSAVYLCASSPSYFTDTQYFGPGTRLTVL.

This clonotype was seen a few times. V is TRBV12-3 or TRBV12-4 and J is TRBJ2-5; D is ambiguous. The DNA end is a closer match to TRBJ2-7, so the J assignment may be wrong. The CDR3 runs 16 residues. The CDR3 sequence is CAGTVLRSRVLYEQYF. The DNA of the CDR3 is TGTGCCGGCACCGTCCTTCGGTCCCGGGTGCTCTACGAGCAGTACTTC.

The J gene is TRBJ1-2, the V gene TRBV29-1; D is undetermined. The V gene's germline CDR1 is SQVTM and CDR2 ANQGSEA. CDR3 length: 13 residues. V lost 0 bases and J 6 bases, leaving 11 bases between the germline ends. The CDR3 nucleotides read TGCAGCGTTGAAGATAGTTTTGTGAATGGCTACACCTTC. Translated: CSVEDSFVNGYTF.

The chain couples TRBV7-2 to TRBJ1-5; D gene ambiguous. The V end was cut by 2 bases, the J end by 3 bases, with 11 bases between. The germline CDR1 and CDR2 sequences are SGHTA and FQGNSA. The CDR3 runs 15 residues. The CDR3 region has the DNA TGTGCCAGCAGCTTATGGCGGGGAGACAATCAGCCCCAGCATTTT. This sequence encodes CASSLWRGDNQPQHF.

V gene TRBV5-1 combines with J gene TRBJ2-3; 7 bases match TRBD2. With 0 bases clipped from V and 4 bases from J, the junction kept 5 bases outside the gene matches. The CDR3 length is 15 residues. CDR1 is SGHRS, CDR2 YFSETQ, per germline. Written as DNA, the CDR3 is TGCGCCAGCAGCTTGGACGGGGGGTTCGCAGATACGCAGTATTTT. It codes for CASSLDGGFADTQYF.

The chain is built from TRBV4-3 and TRBJ2-7; D is perhaps TRBD1 (5 bases). The CDR3 spans 17 residues. Trimming removed 0 bases at V and 0 bases at J, with 15 bases between. Germline-derived CDR1 and CDR2 are LGHNA and YSLEER. The chain's CDR3 is CASSQEYTGVSSYEQYF. The CDR3 DNA sequence: TGCGCCAGCAGCCAAGAGTATACAGGAGTTAGCTCCTACGAGCAGTACTTC.

The chain's CDR3 is CASTEDRGWVANEKLFF. The CDR3 DNA follows: TGTGCCAGCACCGAAGACAGGGGGTGGGTGGCTAATGAAAAACTGTTTTTT. The chain employs TRBV12-3 or TRBV12-4 and TRBJ1-4; 9 positions match TRBD1. CDR3 length equals 17 residues. J gave up 3 bases and V 7 bases, and 12 bases lay outside the gene matches.

The V gene is TRBV7-8, the J gene TRBJ2-5, with TRBD2 matching over 9 bases. The V gene end was trimmed by 10 bases and the J gene end by 11 bases; junction bases not matched to a gene: 17. Per the germline V gene, CDR1 is SGHVS and CDR2 is FQNEAQ. The CDR3 extends over 14 amino acids. CDR3 DNA sequence: TGTGCCACTACGTCTAGCGGGGTCAGCAATGAGCAGTACTTC. It yields the protein CATTSSGVSNEQYF. Combining the CDR3 with reference TRBV7-8 and TRBJ2-5 gives the whole variable domain GAGVSQSPRYKVAKRGQDVALRCDPISGHVSLFWYQQALGQGPEFLTYFQNEAQLDKSGLPSDRFFAERPEGSVSTLKIQRTQQEDSAVYLCATTSSGVSNEQYFGPGTRLLVL.

This clonotype was found a few times. The V call is TRBV5-1, the J call TRBJ2-1; 15 bases match TRBD2. The CDR3 is made up of 15 amino acids. CDR1 is SGHRS, CDR2 YFSETQ, per germline. The J segment lost 8 bases and the V segment lost 4 bases, leaving 4 bases of the junction unmatched. CDR3 in amino acids: CASSMGLAGGDEQFF. CDR3 in DNA: TGCGCCAGCAGCATGGGACTAGCGGGGGGCGATGAGCAGTTCTTC.

The rearrangement joins TRBV6-2 or TRBV6-3 to TRBJ2-1; D tentatively fits TRBD1 or TRBD2 (8 bases each). CDR3 length: 15 amino acids. Trimming took 6 bases from V and 6 from J, leaving 18 bases between them. Germline assignment: CDR1 MNHEY and CDR2 SVGEGT. The CDR3 sequence: CASRPGGTGGNEQFF. Here the CDR3 DNA reads TGTGCCAGCAGACCGGGGGGGACAGGAGGCAATGAGCAGTTCTTC.

This clonotype was detected only a few times. A junction end diverges from the germline sequence, so it may reflect a read error. The genes are TRBV20-1 and TRBJ2-3; 10 bases map to TRBD1. The CDR3 extends over 14 amino acids. The germline V gene has CDR1 DFQATT and CDR2 SNEGSKA (reference sequence). This CDR3 reads CSDGQGGRSDTRYF. The DNA of the CDR3 is TGCAGTGATGGACAGGGGGGTCGGTCAGATACGCGGTATTTT.

This clonotype has more than one count but fewer than ten. The chain combines TRBV29-1 with TRBJ1-1; TRBD1 is a possible D gene (5 bases). CDR3 size: 15 residues. CDR1 is SQVTM and CDR2 is ANQGSEA in the germline V gene. The V and J ends lost 2 bases and 7 bases respectively, with 20 bases between them. CDR3 sequence: CSVEYWGRTRIEAFF. The CDR3 nucleotides read TGCAGCGTTGAATACTGGGGACGGACAAGAATTGAAGCTTTCTTT.

The chain employs TRBV2 and TRBJ2-5; 12 positions agree with TRBD2. The CDR3 totals 17 residues. Per germline, CDR1 SNHLY and CDR2 FYNNEI. V lost 5 bases, J lost 2 bases, and 9 bases stayed unmatched. This CDR3 is CASSIPLAGGQQETQYF. The CDR3 coding sequence is TGTGCCAGCAGTATACCCCTAGCGGGGGGGCAACAAGAGACCCAGTACTTC.

The sample holds many counts of this clonotype. The chain couples TRBV6-2 or TRBV6-3 to TRBJ2-3; TRBD2 matches 7 bases. V shed 6 bases, J shed 0 bases, and the junction held 9 bases outside the gene matches. CDR1 is MNHEY, CDR2 SVGEGT, per germline. The CDR3 is made up of 16 amino acids. The CDR3 coding sequence is TGTGCCAGCAGCCTTAACGAACTAGCGAGCACAGATACGCAGTATTTT. It specifies CASSLNELASTDTQYF.

The CDR3 DNA reads TGCGCCAGCAGCCGGACAGGTCCCGACAATAGCTACACCTTC. Its protein is CASSRTGPDNSYTF. The chain links TRBV4-1 to TRBJ1-2, with TRBD1 identical over 7 bases. Germline V gene data show CDR1 as MGHRA and CDR2 as YSYEKL. The V and J ends lost 4 bases and 9 bases, in that order; junction bases with no gene match: 11. The CDR3 loop spans 14 amino acids.

The rearrangement uses TRBV20-1 and TRBJ1-6; D remains ambiguous. V gave up 3 bases and J gave up 5 bases, with 11 bases separating them. Germline V gene lookup returns CDR1 DFQATT and CDR2 SNEGSKA (reference sequence). The CDR3 sequence is 14 residues long. The chain's CDR3 is CSASRQTHNSPLHF. CDR3 DNA sequence: TGCAGTGCTAGTAGGCAGACACATAATTCACCCCTCCACTTT.